These 19 T cell receptor beta chains originate from one sample sequenced in a study of cytomegalovirus exposure and HLA in healthy donors. Use of 60 Vbeta and 13 Jbeta primers characterized the PCR. Sequenced by immunoSEQ multiplex PCR; TCRdb stores in-frame clones only, minus some. The table records some 150,000 clones, more than 70% of them present only once. The sequenced sample consisted of PBMCs. These receptors originate from a man aged 35-49 years in good health and CMV-seronegative.

The chain is built from TRBV7-3 and TRBJ2-5; 9 bases line up with TRBD2. Germline CDR1 and CDR2: SGHTA and FQGTGA. With 5 bases clipped from V and 4 bases from J, the junction kept 11 bases outside the gene matches. The CDR3 is made up of 16 amino acids. The CDR3 nucleotides are TGTGCCAGCAGCAGCCTTGGCGGGGGGGCCTTAGAGACCCAGTACTTC. As protein: CASSSLGGGALETQYF.

The table lists this clone with a count of one. The V call is TRBV29-1, the J call TRBJ2-5, with TRBD1 matching over 10 bases. The better agreement between TRBJ2-7 and the DNA end casts doubt on the J call. The germline V gene encodes CDR1 SQVTM and CDR2 ANQGSEA. The CDR3 runs to 16 residues. This chain's CDR3 is CSVLYSPGTGENEQYF. The DNA of the CDR3 is TGCAGCGTTCTTTACAGTCCCGGGACAGGGGAGAACGAGCAGTACTTC.

This chain links TRBV28 with TRBJ2-2, with D perhaps TRBD1 (6 bases). The CDR3 totals 15 residues. In germline, CDR1 is MDHEN, CDR2 SYDVKM. Deletions cut 6 bases from V and 6 bases from J, with 17 bases between. This CDR3 reads CASSPVQGFAGELFF. The CDR3 DNA reads as TGTGCCAGCAGCCCTGTGCAGGGGTTTGCCGGGGAGCTGTTTTTT.

This sequence joins TRBV19 and TRBJ1-2, with D uncertain. The CDR3 sequence is 12 residues long. Germline V gene sequence: CDR1 LNHDA, CDR2 SQIVND (reference sequence). Trimming stripped 4 bases from V and 5 bases from J, with 8 bases between. Here the CDR3 DNA reads TGTGCCAGTAGTAGGTCGACTTATGGCTACACCTTC. This encodes CASSRSTYGYTF.

This clone has more than one count but fewer than ten. This chain connects TRBV4-2 to TRBJ2-2; maybe TRBD1 (5 bases). Germline CDR1 is LGHNA and CDR2 is YNFKEQ. Trimming pared 4 bases from V and 1 base from J, leaving 7 bases between. The CDR3 runs 14 residues. The CDR3 protein is CASSPQGNTGELFF. In nucleotides, the CDR3 is TGTGCCAGCAGCCCCCAGGGGAACACCGGGGAGCTGTTTTTT.

The chain has TRBV7-9 and TRBJ1-1; D remains ambiguous. Per the germline V gene, CDR1 is SEHNR and CDR2 is FQNEAQ (reference sequence). V was clipped by 0 bases and J by 5 bases, with 16 bases between them. The CDR3 covers 16 residues. The CDR3 sequence: CASSLAQARGNTEAFF. CDR3 nucleotides: TGTGCCAGCAGCTTAGCCCAGGCCAGAGGGAATACTGAAGCTTTCTTT. The variable domain in full, completed from reference TRBV7-9 and TRBJ1-1, reads DTGVSQNPRHKITKRGQNVTFRCDPISEHNRLYWYRQTLGQGPEFLTYFQNEAQLEKSRLLSDRFSAERPKGSFSTLEIQRTEQGDSAMYLCASSLAQARGNTEAFFGQGTRLTVV.

This sequence joins TRBV7-8 and TRBJ2-1; 15 bases are shared with TRBD2. Trimming at V came to 4 bases and at J to 2 bases, leaving 15 bases not matched to a gene. Germline CDR1 is SGHVS and CDR2 is FQNEAQ. This CDR3 has 21 amino acids. DNA of the CDR3: TGTGCCAGCAGCTCAATAAGTGGATGGACTAGCGGGGGGGCCCCCTACAATGAGCAGTTCTTC. Protein: CASSSISGWTSGGAPYNEQFF. Looking up the rest from reference TRBV7-8 and TRBJ2-1 gives the full variable domain: GAGVSQSPRYKVAKRGQDVALRCDPISGHVSLFWYQQALGQGPEFLTYFQNEAQLDKSGLPSDRFFAERPEGSVSTLKIQRTQQEDSAVYLCASSSISGWTSGGAPYNEQFFGPGTRLTVL.

This clone occurred once. This sequence joins TRBV7-9 and TRBJ2-5, with 8 bases aligning to TRBD2. The DNA matches TRBJ2-7 better at its end, which makes the J call doubtful. The CDR3 length is 15 residues. CDR1 and CDR2 from the germline V gene are SEHNR and FQNEAQ (reference sequence). Here the CDR3 DNA reads TGTGCCAGCAGCTTATATGGCGGGGGGTACTACGAGCAGTACTTC. This translates into CASSLYGGGYYEQYF.

V and J are TRBV5-6 and TRBJ1-1, with a weak D call TRBD1 (5 bases). V lost 0 bases to trimming and J lost 5 bases, with 14 bases between them. The CDR3 extends over 15 amino acids. Germline V gene sequence: CDR1 SGHDT, CDR2 YYEEEE. CDR3 nucleotides: TGTGCCAGCAGCTTGGTCAGGGCCGTGGGGACTGAAGCTTTCTTT. This encodes CASSLVRAVGTEAFF.

This chain connects TRBV30 to TRBJ2-1; 13 bases fit TRBD2. The CDR3 spans 20 residues. Trimming at V came to 3 bases and at J to 0 bases, leaving 14 bases not matched to a gene. CDR1 GTSNPN and CDR2 SVGIG come from the germline V gene (reference sequence). The CDR3 coding sequence is TGTGCCTGGAGCGTCCTACTAGCGGGGGGGATATATAGCTCCTACAATGAGCAGTTCTTC. It codes for CAWSVLLAGGIYSSYNEQFF.

CDR3 DNA: TGTGCCAGCAGGACCGGTACAGGGGTAGGAACTAATGAAAAACTGTTTTTT. Encoded protein: CASRTGTGVGTNEKLFF. This chain uses TRBV27 with TRBJ1-4; 7 nucleotides align to TRBD1. V lost 6 bases and J lost 1; bases outside the gene matches: 11. The CDR3 contains 17 residues. From germline, CDR1 is MNHEY and CDR2 SMNVEV (reference sequence).

This chain uses TRBV5-1 with TRBJ2-7; tentative D call: TRBD1 (5 bases). CDR1 and CDR2 from the germline V gene are SGHRS and YFSETQ. This CDR3 contains 15 residues. The ends were cut back, 4 bases at V and 3 bases at J, with 17 bases in the middle. In DNA, the CDR3 is TGCGCCAGCAGCGACCTGGGCAGGGCCATCTACGAGCAGTACTTC. Encoded protein: CASSDLGRAIYEQYF.

This clone turned up a few times. The chain employs TRBV7-2 and TRBJ2-2, with a possible D match to TRBD1 (5 bases). Germline V CDR1 and CDR2: SGHTA, FQGNSA. This CDR3 is built from 17 residues. V lost 5 bases and J 2 bases, leaving 18 bases between the germline ends. The CDR3 spells CASSPIRQKTNTGELFF. CDR3 DNA sequence: TGTGCCAGCAGCCCAATCCGACAGAAAACTAACACCGGGGAGCTGTTTTTT.

The chain recombines TRBV7-9 with TRBJ2-7; 7 nucleotides match TRBD1. After removal of 5 bases from V and 3 bases from J, the junction contained 10 bases not matched to a gene. The length of the CDR3 is 15 residues. Germline assignment: CDR1 SEHNR and CDR2 FQNEAQ (reference sequence). The CDR3 DNA reads TGTGCCAGCAGCCGTCTAGGGACAGAACGCTACGAGCAGTACTTC. Translating gives CASSRLGTERYEQYF.

This clone was recorded a few times. The chain uses TRBV9 and TRBJ2-7; the D gene is possibly TRBD2 (6 bases). Germline V CDR1 and CDR2: SGDLS, YYNGEE. The CDR3 totals 13 residues. Between the trimmed V and J ends, which lost 6 bases and 6 bases, there was a span of 16 bases. CDR3 coding DNA: TGTGCCAGCACTCGGGGCCTCGGGAGCGAGCAGTACTTC. Translating gives CASTRGLGSEQYF.

J is TRBJ2-7 and V is TRBV6-5, with D maybe TRBD2 (6 bases). V lost 2 bases and J 0 bases, leaving 11 bases between the germline ends. Germline V gene data show CDR1 as MNHEY and CDR2 as SVGAGI. The CDR3 consists of 15 residues. DNA for the CDR3: TGTGCCAGCAGTTACGCGGGAATGAGCTCCTACGAGCAGTACTTC. Translating gives CASSYAGMSSYEQYF.

This clone was detected once. The chain combines TRBV6-5 with TRBJ1-2; D perhaps matches TRBD1 (5 bases). The germline CDR1 and CDR2 sequences are MNHEY and SVGAGI. The CDR3 runs to 13 residues. V lost 5 bases and J 6 bases, leaving 13 bases between the germline ends. The CDR3 spells CASSHQGFDGYTF. The CDR3 nucleotides are TGTGCCAGCAGTCACCAGGGATTTGATGGCTACACCTTC.

DNA for the CDR3: TGTGCCAGCAACACCATAGGACAGGGAAACTATGGCTACACCTTC. Translated: CASNTIGQGNYGYTF. The chain combines TRBV28 with TRBJ1-2, with 8 bases lining up with TRBD1. Per the germline V gene, CDR1 is MDHEN and CDR2 is SYDVKM. There are 15 residues in the CDR3. The junction had 9 bases not matched to a gene; V was cut back by 7 bases and J by 2 bases.

The rearrangement links TRBV4-2 to TRBJ1-5, with D maybe TRBD1 (6 bases). The CDR3 loop spans 17 amino acids. Germline V gene lookup returns CDR1 LGHNA and CDR2 YNFKEQ. V gave up 4 bases and J gave up 0 bases, with 16 bases separating them. CDR3: CASSPSDGTISNQPQHF. As DNA, the CDR3 is TGTGCCAGCAGCCCCTCAGACGGGACAATTAGCAATCAGCCCCAGCATTTT.